One sample yielded the 4 T cell receptor beta chains listed below, sequenced in a study of regulatory T cells. The primer mix had 52 TRBV and 13 TRBJ primers. Sequenced by immunoSEQ multiplex PCR; TCRdb stores in-frame clones only, minus some. The profile shows about 17,000 clones, 80% to 95% of them singletons. Sequenced material: CD8+ T cells sorted from blood. These receptors were obtained from a person aged 18 to 35 with CD3G deficiency.

The chain has TRBV11-2 and TRBJ2-5; 8 nucleotides line up with TRBD2. V shed 5 bases and J 6 bases; nucleotides not matched to a gene: 17. Germline CDR1 SGHAT, CDR2 FQNNGV. The CDR3 consists of 17 residues. CDR3 region: CASSRTINAGRVKTQYF. CDR3 nucleotide sequence: TGTGCCAGCAGCCGTACTATTAACGCCGGGAGGGTAAAGACCCAGTACTTC.

The V gene is TRBV11-2, the J gene TRBJ2-5; no definite D call. With 1 base removed from V and 0 bases from J, the gap between germline ends came to 6 bases. From germline, CDR1 is SGHAT and CDR2 FQNNGV. The CDR3 runs to 14 residues. CDR3 bases: TGTGCCAGCAGCTTAGGCGCGTACCAAGAGACCCAGTACTTC. It specifies CASSLGAYQETQYF.

As DNA, the CDR3 is TGTGCCTGGAACCTTGCAGGGAACACTGAAGCTTTCTTT. Translated, it gives CAWNLAGNTEAFF. The rearrangement uses TRBV30 and TRBJ1-1; D is ambiguous. The V gene's germline CDR1 is GTSNPN and CDR2 SVGIG (reference sequence). The CDR3 has 13 amino acids. Trimming removed 4 bases at V and 1 base at J, with 10 bases between.

The CDR3: CASSKGVRLSGANVLTF. The DNA of the CDR3 is TGTGCCAGTAGTAAGGGGGTCAGACTCTCTGGGGCCAACGTCCTGACTTTC. The V and J genes are TRBV19 and TRBJ2-6; TRBD1 is a possible D gene (6 bases). Per the germline V gene, CDR1 is LNHDA and CDR2 is SQIVND (reference sequence). This CDR3 has 17 amino acids. Trimming removed 4 bases at V and 0 bases at J, with 13 bases between.